A single TCR beta chain is shown here with its context. Its antigen is unidentified. The diagnostic criteria were recently defined, and patients with Susac syndrome met them for definite or probable disease. Random hexamers served to reverse transcribe roughly 0.45 to 1 ug RNA. One entry per CDR3 protein, called by TCRdb with MiXCR from the immunoSEQ multiplex PCR reads. The repertoire holds around 150,000 distinct CDR3 sequences, with roughly 94% as singletons. This CDR3 region has 19 residues. V was pared by 1 base and J by 5 bases, with 9 bases of the junction left unmatched. CDR1 and CDR2 from the germline V gene are MGHRA and YSYEKL. The sample comes from a study of CD8 T cells in Susac syndrome. On the study more broadly: Among the sequenced Susac syndrome patients, over five had active disease while 8 or 9 were in remission.

General study points: The TCR sequencing and HLA analysis in the study involved a relatively small number of individuals, as the study acknowledged.

The sequencing sample was made of CD4+ T cells from PBMCs. The V and J genes are TRBV4-1 and TRBJ2-1; TRBD2 matches at 15 bases. The receptor was isolated from a human donor with Susac syndrome. The CDR3 region has the DNA TGCGCCAGCAGCCAAGGTGGACTAGCGGGAGGGCCTAGGAACAATGAGCAGTTCTTC. It codes for CASSQGGLAGGPRNNEQFF.